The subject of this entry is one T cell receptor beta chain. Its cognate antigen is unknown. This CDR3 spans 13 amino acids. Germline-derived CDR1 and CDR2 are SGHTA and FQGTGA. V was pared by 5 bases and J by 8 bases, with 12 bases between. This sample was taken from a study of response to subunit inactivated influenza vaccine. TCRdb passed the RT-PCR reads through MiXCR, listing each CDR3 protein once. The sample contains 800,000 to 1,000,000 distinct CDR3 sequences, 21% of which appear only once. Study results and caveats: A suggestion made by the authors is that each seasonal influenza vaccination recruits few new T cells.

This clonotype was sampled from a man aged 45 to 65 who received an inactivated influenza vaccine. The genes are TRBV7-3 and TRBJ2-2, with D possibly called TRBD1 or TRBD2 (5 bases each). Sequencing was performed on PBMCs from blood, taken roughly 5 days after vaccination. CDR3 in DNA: TGTGCCAGCAGCCAAGGGACCAGAGGGGAGCTGTTTTTT. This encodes CASSQGTRGELFF.